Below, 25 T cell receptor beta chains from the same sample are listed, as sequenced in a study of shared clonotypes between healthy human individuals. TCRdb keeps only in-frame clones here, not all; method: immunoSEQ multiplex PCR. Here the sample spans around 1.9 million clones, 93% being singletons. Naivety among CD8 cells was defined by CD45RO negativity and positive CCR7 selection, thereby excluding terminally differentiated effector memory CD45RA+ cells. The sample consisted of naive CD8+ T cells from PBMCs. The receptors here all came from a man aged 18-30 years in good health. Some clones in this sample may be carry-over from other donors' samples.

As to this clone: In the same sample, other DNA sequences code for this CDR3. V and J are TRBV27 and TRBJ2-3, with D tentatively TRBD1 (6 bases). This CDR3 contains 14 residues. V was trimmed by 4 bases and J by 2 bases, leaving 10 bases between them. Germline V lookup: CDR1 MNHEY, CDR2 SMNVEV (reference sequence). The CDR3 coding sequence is TGTGCCAGCAGTTCCCTGGGGGCCACAGATACGCAGTATTTT. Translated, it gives CASSSLGATDTQYF.

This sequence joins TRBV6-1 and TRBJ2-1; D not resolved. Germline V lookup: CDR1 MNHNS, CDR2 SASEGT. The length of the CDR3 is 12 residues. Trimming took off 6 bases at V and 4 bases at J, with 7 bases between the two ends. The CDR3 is CASRTRYNEQFF. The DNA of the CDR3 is TGTGCCAGCAGGACACGGTACAATGAGCAGTTCTTC.

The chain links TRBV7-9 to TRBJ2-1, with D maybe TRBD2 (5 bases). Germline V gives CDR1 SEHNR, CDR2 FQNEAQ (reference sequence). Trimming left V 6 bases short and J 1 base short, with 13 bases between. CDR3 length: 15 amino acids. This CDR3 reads CASRFHGNSYNEQFF. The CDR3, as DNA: TGTGCCAGCAGATTCCACGGGAATTCCTACAATGAGCAGTTCTTC.

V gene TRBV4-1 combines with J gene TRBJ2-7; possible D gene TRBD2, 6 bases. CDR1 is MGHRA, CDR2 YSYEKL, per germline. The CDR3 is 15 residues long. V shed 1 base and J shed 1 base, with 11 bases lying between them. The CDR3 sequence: CASSQVVGGSYEQYF. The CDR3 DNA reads TGCGCCAGCAGCCAAGTTGTGGGGGGATCCTACGAGCAGTACTTC.

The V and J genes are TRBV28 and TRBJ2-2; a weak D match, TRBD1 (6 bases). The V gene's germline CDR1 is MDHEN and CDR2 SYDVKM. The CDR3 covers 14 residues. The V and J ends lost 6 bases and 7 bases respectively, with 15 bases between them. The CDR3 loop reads CASSWGPESGELFF. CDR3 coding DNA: TGTGCCAGCAGCTGGGGGCCCGAAAGCGGGGAGCTGTTTTTT.

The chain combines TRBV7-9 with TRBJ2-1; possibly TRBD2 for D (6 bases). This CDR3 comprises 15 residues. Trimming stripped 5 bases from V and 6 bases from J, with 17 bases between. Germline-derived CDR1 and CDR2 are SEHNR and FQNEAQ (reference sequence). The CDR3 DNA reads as TGTGCCAGCAGCGGAGGGAACGGGTTGGTCAATGAGCAGTTCTTC. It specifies CASSGGNGLVNEQFF.

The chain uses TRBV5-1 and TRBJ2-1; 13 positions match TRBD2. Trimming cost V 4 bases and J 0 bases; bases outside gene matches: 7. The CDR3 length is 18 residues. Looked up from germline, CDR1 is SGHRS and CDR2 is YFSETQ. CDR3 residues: CASSSGLAGVISYNEQFF. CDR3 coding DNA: TGCGCCAGCAGCAGCGGACTAGCGGGAGTTATCTCCTACAATGAGCAGTTCTTC. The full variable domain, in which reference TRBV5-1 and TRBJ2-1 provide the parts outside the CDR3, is KAGVTQTPRYLIKTRGQQVTLSCSPISGHRSVSWYQQTPGQGLQFLFEYFSETQRNKGNFPGRFSGRQFSNSRSEMNVSTLELGDSALYLCASSSGLAGVISYNEQFFGPGTRLTVL.

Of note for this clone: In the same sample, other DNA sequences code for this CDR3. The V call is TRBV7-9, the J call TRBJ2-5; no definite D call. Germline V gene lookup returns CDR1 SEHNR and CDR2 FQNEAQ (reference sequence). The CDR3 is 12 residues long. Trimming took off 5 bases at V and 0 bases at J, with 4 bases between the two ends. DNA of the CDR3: TGTGCCAGCAGCCTTTACCAAGAGACCCAGTACTTC. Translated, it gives CASSLYQETQYF.

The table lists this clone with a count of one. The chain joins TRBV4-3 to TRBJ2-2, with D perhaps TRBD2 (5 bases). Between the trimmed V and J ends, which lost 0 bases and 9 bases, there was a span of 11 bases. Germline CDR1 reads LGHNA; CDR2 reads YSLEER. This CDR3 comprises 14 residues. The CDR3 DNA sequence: TGCGCCAGCAGCCAAGAGCCCCGGGGAAGGGAGCTGTTTTTT. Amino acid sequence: CASSQEPRGRELFF.

The CDR3 DNA reads as TGTGCCAGCTCACCATCCGGGACAGGGTTAACCTCTGGGGCCAACGTCCTGACTTTC. Protein sequence: CASSPSGTGLTSGANVLTF. The chain couples TRBV18 to TRBJ2-6, with 9 nucleotides matching TRBD1. The CDR3 has 19 residues. The V gene end was trimmed by 2 bases and the J gene end by 0 bases; junction bases not matched to a gene: 8. From germline, CDR1 is KGHSH and CDR2 LQKENI. Drawing the rest from reference TRBV18 and TRBJ2-6, the complete variable domain is NAGVMQNPRHLVRRRGQEARLRCSPMKGHSHVYWYRQLPEEGLKFMVYLQKENIIDESGMPKERFSAEFPKEGPSILRIQQVVRGDSAAYFCASSPSGTGLTSGANVLTFGAGSRLTVL.

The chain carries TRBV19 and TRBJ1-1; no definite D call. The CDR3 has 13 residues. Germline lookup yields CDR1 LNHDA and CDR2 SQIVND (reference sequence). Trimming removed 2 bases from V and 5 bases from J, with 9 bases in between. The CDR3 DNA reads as TGTGCCAGTAGTATACAGGAAGGGACTGAAGCTTTCTTT. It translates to CASSIQEGTEAFF.

The CDR3 protein is CASSLAQPKRDNEQFF. The DNA for the CDR3 is TGTGCCAGCAGCTTAGCCCAGCCCAAAAGGGACAATGAGCAGTTCTTC. The genes are TRBV13 and TRBJ2-1; unclear D gene. V lost 1 base to trimming and J lost 5 bases, with 15 bases between them. CDR3 length: 16 amino acids. Germline CDR1 is PRHDT and CDR2 is FYEKMQ (reference sequence). The whole variable domain, filled in from reference TRBV13 and TRBJ2-1, reads AAGVIQSPRHLIKEKRETATLKCYPIPRHDTVYWYQQGPGQDPQFLISFYEKMQSDKGSIPDRFSAQQFSDYHSELNMSSLELGDSALYFCASSLAQPKRDNEQFFGPGTRLTVL.

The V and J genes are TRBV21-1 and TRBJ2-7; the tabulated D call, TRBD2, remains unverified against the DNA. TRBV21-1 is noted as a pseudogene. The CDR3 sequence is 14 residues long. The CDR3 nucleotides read TGTGCCAGCAGCAAGGGACTAGCGGTCTACGAGCAGTACTTC. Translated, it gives CASSKGLAVYEQYF.

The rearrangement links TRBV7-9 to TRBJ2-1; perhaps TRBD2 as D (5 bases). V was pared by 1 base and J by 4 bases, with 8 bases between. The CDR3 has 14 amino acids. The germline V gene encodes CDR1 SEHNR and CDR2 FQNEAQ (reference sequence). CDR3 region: CASSLGLPYNEQFF. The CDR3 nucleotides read TGTGCCAGCAGCTTAGGACTACCGTACAATGAGCAGTTCTTC.

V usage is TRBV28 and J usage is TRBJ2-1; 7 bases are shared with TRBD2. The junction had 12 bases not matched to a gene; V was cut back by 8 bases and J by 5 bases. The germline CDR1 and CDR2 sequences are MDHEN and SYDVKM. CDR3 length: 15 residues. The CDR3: CASSTPREGDNEQFF. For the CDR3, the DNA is TGTGCCAGCTCAACTCCCAGGGAGGGAGACAATGAGCAGTTCTTC.

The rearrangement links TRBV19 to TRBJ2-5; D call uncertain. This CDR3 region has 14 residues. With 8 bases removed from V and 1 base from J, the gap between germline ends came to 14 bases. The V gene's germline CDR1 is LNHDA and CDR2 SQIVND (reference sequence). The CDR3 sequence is CASRRTGPQETQYF. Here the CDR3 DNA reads TGTGCCAGTCGCCGGACGGGCCCCCAAGAGACCCAGTACTTC.

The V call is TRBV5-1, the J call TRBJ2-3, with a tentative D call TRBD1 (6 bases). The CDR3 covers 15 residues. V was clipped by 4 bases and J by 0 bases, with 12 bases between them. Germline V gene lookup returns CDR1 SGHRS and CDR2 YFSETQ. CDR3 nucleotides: TGCGCCAGCAGCGAAGCAGGGGACAGCACAGATACGCAGTATTTT. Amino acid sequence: CASSEAGDSTDTQYF.

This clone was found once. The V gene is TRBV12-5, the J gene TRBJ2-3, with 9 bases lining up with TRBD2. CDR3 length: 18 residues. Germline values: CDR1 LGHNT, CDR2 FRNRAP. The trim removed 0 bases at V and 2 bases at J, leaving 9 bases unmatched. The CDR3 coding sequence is TGTGCTAGTGGTTTGGTATCCCCCAGCGGGAGGTTCACAGATACGCAGTATTTT. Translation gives CASGLVSPSGRFTDTQYF.

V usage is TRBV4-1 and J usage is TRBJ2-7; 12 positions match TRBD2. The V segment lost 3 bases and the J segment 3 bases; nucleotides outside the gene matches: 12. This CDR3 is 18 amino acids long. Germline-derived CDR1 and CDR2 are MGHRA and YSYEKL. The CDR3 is CASSQVEEGLAGFYEQYF. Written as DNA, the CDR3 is TGCGCCAGCAGCCAGGTCGAGGAGGGACTAGCGGGTTTCTACGAGCAGTACTTC.

CDR3 in amino acids: CASGQGAIGGELFF. CDR3 coding DNA: TGCGCCAGCGGACAGGGGGCGATAGGCGGGGAGCTGTTTTTT. This sequence joins TRBV5-1 and TRBJ2-2; TRBD1 agrees at 11 bases. The CDR3 has 14 amino acids. Germline-derived CDR1 and CDR2 are SGHRS and YFSETQ. The ends lost 7 bases at V and 7 bases at J; junction bases unmatched: 6.

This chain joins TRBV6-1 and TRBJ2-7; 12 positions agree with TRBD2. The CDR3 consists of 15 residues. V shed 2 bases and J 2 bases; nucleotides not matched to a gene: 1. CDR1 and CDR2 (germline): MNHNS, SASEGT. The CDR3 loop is CASSERLAGAYEQYF. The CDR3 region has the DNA TGTGCCAGCAGTGAAAGACTAGCGGGAGCCTACGAGCAGTACTTC.

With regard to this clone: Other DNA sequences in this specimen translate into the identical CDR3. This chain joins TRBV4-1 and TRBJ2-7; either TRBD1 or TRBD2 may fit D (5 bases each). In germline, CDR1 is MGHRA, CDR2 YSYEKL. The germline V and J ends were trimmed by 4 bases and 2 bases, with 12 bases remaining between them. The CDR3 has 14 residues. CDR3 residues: CASSLRDGPYEQYF. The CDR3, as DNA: TGCGCCAGCAGCCTCCGGGACGGACCCTACGAGCAGTACTTC.

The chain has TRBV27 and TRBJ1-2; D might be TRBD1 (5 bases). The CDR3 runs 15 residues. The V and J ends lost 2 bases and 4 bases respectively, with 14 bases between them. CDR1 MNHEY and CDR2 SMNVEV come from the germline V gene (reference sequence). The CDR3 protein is CASSLRQGHPYGYTF. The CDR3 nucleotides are TGTGCCAGCAGTTTAAGGCAGGGCCATCCCTATGGCTACACCTTC.

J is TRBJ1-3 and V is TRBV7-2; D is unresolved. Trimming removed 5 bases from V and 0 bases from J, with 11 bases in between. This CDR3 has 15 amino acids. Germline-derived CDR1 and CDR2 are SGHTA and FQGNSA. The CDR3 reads CASSPGVLSGNTIYF. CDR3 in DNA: TGTGCCAGCAGCCCCGGGGTGCTCTCTGGAAACACCATATATTTT.

In DNA form, the CDR3 reads TGTGCCAGCAGCTTGGACTCTATCCAGGGGCAGTACTTC. This encodes CASSLDSIQGQYF. The rearrangement joins TRBV5-6 to TRBJ2-7, with D perhaps TRBD1 (5 bases). Germline CDR1 SGHDT, CDR2 YYEEEE. The V end lost 0 bases, the J end lost 9 bases, and 13 bases lay between the germline ends. The CDR3 has 13 residues.